This TCR beta chain was sequenced in a study of identical twins. This clonotype was seen at least ten times. The antigen is undetermined. Findings of the study overall: A cross-sectional statistical analysis, not follow-up of the same donors, supported the conclusions.

Via MiXCR, TCRdb re-called the 5' RACE reads, giving one row per CDR3 protein. The sample gives 510,000 or so distinct CDR3 sequences, roughly 15% of which show up once; around 0.48% is in the top ten. The CDR3 loop spans 12 amino acids. The ends were cut back, 5 bases at V and 4 bases at J, with 5 bases in the middle. This same sample was also taken into another study, of yellow fever vaccine responses in identical twins.

The chain links TRBV12-3 or TRBV12-4 to TRBJ2-2; no clear D. The clonotype comes from a woman aged 18-35 years in good health. The specimen was CD4+ T cells sorted from blood. The DNA of the CDR3 is TGTGCCAGCAGTATGAGCACCGGGGAGCTGTTTTTT. Translated: CASSMSTGELFF.